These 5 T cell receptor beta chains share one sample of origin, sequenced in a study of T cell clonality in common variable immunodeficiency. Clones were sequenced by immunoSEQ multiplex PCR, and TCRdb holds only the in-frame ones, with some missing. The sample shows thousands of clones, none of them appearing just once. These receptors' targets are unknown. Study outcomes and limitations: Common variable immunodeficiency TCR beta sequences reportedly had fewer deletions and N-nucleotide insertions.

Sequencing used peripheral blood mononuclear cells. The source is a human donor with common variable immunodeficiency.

CDR3 amino acids: CASRKQGLYEQYF. CDR3 bases read: TGTGCCAGTCGAAAACAGGGCCTCTACGAG. This rearrangement joins TRBV19 to TRBJ2-7; D may be TRBD1 (6 bases). With the read ending 3 residues before the CDR3 end, the germline J gene is used to fill in that end. The CDR3 has 13 amino acids. Trimming took 8 bases from V and 3 from J, leaving 14 bases between them. The germline V gene has CDR1 LNHDA and CDR2 SQIVND (reference sequence).

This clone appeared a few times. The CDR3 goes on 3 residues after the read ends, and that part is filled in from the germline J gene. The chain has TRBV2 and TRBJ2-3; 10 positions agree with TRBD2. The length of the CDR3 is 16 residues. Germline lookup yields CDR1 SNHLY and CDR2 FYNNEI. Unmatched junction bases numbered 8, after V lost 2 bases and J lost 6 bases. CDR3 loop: CASSERLAGVGDTQYF. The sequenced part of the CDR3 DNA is TGTGCCAGCAGTGAACGGCTAGCGGGAGTGGGGGATACG. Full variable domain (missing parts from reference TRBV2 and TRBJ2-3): EPEVTQTPSHQVTQMGQEVILRCVPISNHLYFYWYRQILGQKVEFLVSFYNNEISEKSEIFDDQFSVERPDGSNFTLKIRSTKLEDSAMYFCASSERLAGVGDTQYFGPGTRLTVL.

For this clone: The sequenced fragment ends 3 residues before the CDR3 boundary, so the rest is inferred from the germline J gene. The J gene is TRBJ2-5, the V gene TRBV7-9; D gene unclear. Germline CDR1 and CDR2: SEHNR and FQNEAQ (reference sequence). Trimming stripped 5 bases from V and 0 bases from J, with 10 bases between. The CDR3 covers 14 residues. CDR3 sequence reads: CASSRIYNQETQYF. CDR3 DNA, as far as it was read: TGTGCCAGCAGCCGAATCTATAACCAAGAGACC.

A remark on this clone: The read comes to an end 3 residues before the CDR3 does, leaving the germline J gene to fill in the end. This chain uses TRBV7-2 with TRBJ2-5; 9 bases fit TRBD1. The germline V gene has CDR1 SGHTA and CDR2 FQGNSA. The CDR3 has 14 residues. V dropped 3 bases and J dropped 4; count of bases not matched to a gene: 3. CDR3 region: CASSFNRGRETQYF. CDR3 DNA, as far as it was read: TGTGCCAGCAGCTTCAACAGGGGGCGAGAGACC. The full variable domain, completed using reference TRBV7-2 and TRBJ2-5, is GAGVSQSPSNKVTEKGKDVELRCDPISGHTALYWYRQSLGQGLEFLIYFQGNSAPDKSGLPSDRFSAERTGGSVSTLTIQRTQQEDSAVYLCASSFNRGRETQYFGPGTRLLVL.

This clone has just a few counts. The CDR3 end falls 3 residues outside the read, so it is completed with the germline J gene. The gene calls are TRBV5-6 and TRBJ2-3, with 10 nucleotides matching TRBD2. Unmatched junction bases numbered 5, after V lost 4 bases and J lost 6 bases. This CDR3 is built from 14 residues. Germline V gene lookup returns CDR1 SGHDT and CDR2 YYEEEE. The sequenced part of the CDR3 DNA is TGTGCCAGCAGCACTAGCGGGATAGCGGATACG. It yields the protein CASSTSGIADT. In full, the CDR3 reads CASSTSGIADTQYF.